This entry lists 14 T cell receptor beta chains sequenced from one sample in a study of shared clonotypes between healthy human individuals. Measured with immunoSEQ multiplex PCR; TCRdb has only the in-frame clones, and not every one. The table shows roughly 1,100,000 clones, with around four fifths occurring only once. Sequencing was carried out using memory CD4+ T cells sorted from blood. Subset here: CD45RA-negative fraction. Receptors originate from a man aged 18 to 29 in good health.

This clone was detected only a few times. The chain is built from TRBV5-1 and TRBJ1-1; 7 bases align to TRBD1. CDR3 length: 13 residues. V lost 4 bases, J lost 7 bases, and 7 bases stayed unmatched. CDR1 and CDR2 from the germline V gene are SGHRS and YFSETQ. The CDR3: CASSLDRTGEAFF. CDR3 nucleotides: TGCGCCAGCAGCCTGGACAGGACCGGTGAAGCTTTCTTT. Together with reference TRBV5-1 and TRBJ1-1, the CDR3 gives the full variable domain: KAGVTQTPRYLIKTRGQQVTLSCSPISGHRSVSWYQQTPGQGLQFLFEYFSETQRNKGNFPGRFSGRQFSNSRSEMNVSTLELGDSALYLCASSLDRTGEAFFGQGTRLTVV.

The genes are TRBV6-6 and TRBJ1-1; 7 bases fit TRBD1. The V gene end was trimmed by 2 bases and the J gene end by 2 bases; junction bases not matched to a gene: 8. The germline V gene encodes CDR1 MNHNY and CDR2 SVGAGI (reference sequence). The CDR3 covers 16 residues. The CDR3 protein is CASSYPAGQPNTEAFF. CDR3 coding DNA: TGTGCCAGCAGTTACCCAGCGGGACAGCCAAACACTGAAGCTTTCTTT.

The gene calls are TRBV29-1 and TRBJ1-2; no clear D. The CDR3 has 10 amino acids. V lost 3 bases to trimming and J lost 11 bases, with 10 bases between them. The V gene's germline CDR1 is SQVTM and CDR2 ANQGSEA. Here the CDR3 reads CSVEQAGYTF. In nucleotides, the CDR3 is TGCAGCGTTGAGCAAGCTGGGTACACCTTC.

The chain recombines TRBV4-1 with TRBJ1-2, with unresolved D. Germline values: CDR1 MGHRA, CDR2 YSYEKL. The germline V and J ends were trimmed by 5 bases and 0 bases, with 16 bases remaining between them. The CDR3 sequence is 16 residues long. The CDR3 DNA reads as TGCGCCAGCAGCGACCAAGGGTCTTACACTAACTATGGCTACACCTTC. Translating gives CASSDQGSYTNYGYTF.

The chain recombines TRBV7-8 with TRBJ2-7, with TRBD1 matching over 9 bases. CDR3 length: 16 amino acids. The V gene end was trimmed by 2 bases and the J gene end by 2 bases; junction bases not matched to a gene: 7. Germline V gene sequence: CDR1 SGHVS, CDR2 FQNEAQ. Here the CDR3 reads CASSLQSGTGTYEQYF. The CDR3 DNA follows: TGTGCCAGCAGCTTACAGTCAGGGACAGGGACCTACGAGCAGTACTTC.

This rearrangement joins TRBV6-5 to TRBJ2-7; TRBD1 might be the D (7 bases). From germline, CDR1 is MNHEY and CDR2 SVGAGI. The ends were cut back, 6 bases at V and 5 bases at J, with 20 bases in the middle. The CDR3 covers 15 residues. The CDR3 loop is CASSPSAGQFHEQYF. CDR3 nucleotides: TGTGCCAGCAGCCCCTCGGCGGGACAGTTCCACGAGCAGTACTTC.

The chain joins TRBV7-2 to TRBJ2-7; D might be TRBD1 or TRBD2, each matching 5 bases. CDR3 length: 14 amino acids. Trimming removed 3 bases at V and 3 bases at J, with 12 bases between. The germline CDR1 and CDR2 sequences are SGHTA and FQGNSA. The CDR3 loop is CASSLGRGHYEQYF. The DNA of the CDR3 is TGTGCCAGCAGCTTGGGGCGAGGGCACTACGAGCAGTACTTC.

V usage is TRBV12-5 and J usage is TRBJ2-5; D remains ambiguous. Trimming took off 5 bases at V and 5 bases at J, with 0 bases between the two ends. Germline CDR1 is LGHNT and CDR2 is FRNRAP. This CDR3 contains 9 residues. CDR3 region: CASGETQYF. The CDR3 nucleotides are TGTGCTAGTGGTGAGACCCAGTACTTC.

The V gene is TRBV5-1, the J gene TRBJ2-5; a weak D match, TRBD2 (5 bases). The CDR3 runs to 13 residues. Trimming pared 5 bases from V and 2 bases from J, leaving 10 bases between. Germline V gene data show CDR1 as SGHRS and CDR2 as YFSETQ. The CDR3 bases are TGCGCCAGCAGGAGGGCCGGGCAAGAGACCCAGTACTTC. Protein product: CASRRAGQETQYF.

CDR3 DNA sequence: TGTGCCATCAGAACAGGGGTGGATTCACCCCTCCACTTT. This sequence encodes CAIRTGVDSPLHF. This chain uses TRBV10-3 with TRBJ1-6, with 7 bases identical to TRBD1. This CDR3 spans 13 amino acids. The V gene's germline CDR1 is ENHRY and CDR2 SYGVKD. V lost 6 bases to trimming and J lost 8 bases; unmatched junction nucleotides: 4.

The chain links TRBV27 to TRBJ1-4; D not resolved. V lost 6 bases, J lost 4 bases, and 15 bases lay in between. The CDR3 totals 15 residues. The germline CDR1 and CDR2 sequences are MNHEY and SMNVEV (reference sequence). The CDR3 here is CASSLRRARNEKLFF. The CDR3 DNA follows: TGTGCCAGCAGCTTACGGAGGGCCCGTAATGAAAAACTGTTTTTT.

The chain has TRBV11-1 and TRBJ2-2, with D perhaps matching TRBD1 or TRBD2 (5 bases each). V was cut by 8 bases and J by 2 bases, with 12 bases left in between. The CDR3 extends over 14 amino acids. Looked up from germline, CDR1 is SGHAT and CDR2 is FQDESV (reference sequence). The CDR3 here is CASARGRNTGELFF. The DNA of the CDR3 is TGTGCCAGCGCTCGGGGCCGTAACACCGGGGAGCTGTTTTTT.

The chain uses TRBV28 and TRBJ1-4; 7 bases line up with TRBD1. Per the germline V gene, CDR1 is MDHEN and CDR2 is SYDVKM. Trimming at V came to 7 bases and at J to 5 bases, leaving 7 bases not matched to a gene. The CDR3 length is 14 residues. The CDR3 nucleotides read TGTGCCAGCAATATATACAGGGGAAATGAAAAACTGTTTTTT. It translates to CASNIYRGNEKLFF.

The table lists this clone with a count of one. The chain carries TRBV7-2 and TRBJ2-7; the match to TRBD2 covers 11 bases. Per germline, CDR1 SGHTA and CDR2 FQGNSA. Trimming took 1 base from V and 1 from J; bases not matched to a gene: 6. The CDR3 is 17 residues long. CDR3 in amino acids: CASSLDPLAGGSYEQYF. CDR3 sequence (DNA): TGTGCCAGCAGCTTAGATCCCCTAGCGGGAGGTTCCTACGAGCAGTACTTC.